Listed below are T cell receptor beta chains from one sample, sequenced in a study of T cell responses to AZD1222 COVID-19 vaccine. Here immunoSEQ multiplex PCR was the method, and the copy in TCRdb shows in-frame clones only, minus some. The repertoire includes fewer than 150,000 clones, 88% of them detected once, and under 9% sits in the top ten. The material was peripheral blood, obtained on day 0 of AZD1222 vaccination. These receptors all stem from an adult in good health. CDR3s include the opening cysteine and the closing phenylalanine or tryptophan. The order of the fields is V gene, J gene, CDR3 length, D gene, clone size, CDR3 protein, CDR3 DNA. A D gene is named only where the DNA matches it firmly. Clone size appears in some rows only: once, few, many, or a class for an expanded clone.

V: TRBV29-1
J: TRBJ1-3
length: 13
D: -
size: -
CDR3: CSVEEGGGNTIYF
DNA: TGCAGCGTTGAAGAAGGAGGTGGAAACACCATATATTTT

V: TRBV29-1
J: TRBJ1-1
length: 14
D: -
size: -
CDR3: CSVPGGAFNTEAFF
DNA: TGCAGCGTTCCTGGGGGGGCCTTCAACACTGAAGCTTTCTTT

V: TRBV6-1
J: TRBJ1-2
length: 14
D: -
size: -
CDR3: CASSSPQGNYGYTF
DNA: TGTGCCAGCAGCTCCCCTCAGGGGAACTATGGCTACACCTTC

V: TRBV30
J: TRBJ1-5
length: 13
D: -
size: -
CDR3: CAWSVSSNQPQHF
DNA: TGTGCCTGGAGTGTAAGCAGTAACCAGCCCCAGCATTTT

V: TRBV5-4
J: TRBJ1-1
length: 14
D: -
size: once
CDR3: CASSWEQVNTEAFF
DNA: TGTGCCAGCAGCTGGGAACAGGTGAACACTGAAGCTTTCTTT

V: TRBV28
J: TRBJ1-5
length: 13
D: -
size: -
CDR3: CASIWGGNQPQHF
DNA: TGTGCCAGCATTTGGGGGGGCAATCAGCCCCAGCATTTT

V: TRBV10-3
J: TRBJ2-5
length: 15
D: TRBD2
size: -
CDR3: CAISRTSGGSETQYF
DNA: TGTGCCATCAGCAGAACTAGCGGGGGGTCGGAGACCCAGTACTTC

V: TRBV11-2
J: TRBJ2-6
length: 18
D: TRBD1
size: -
CDR3: CASSLRTGSLSGANVLTF
DNA: TGTGCCAGCAGCTTAAGGACAGGGAGCTTATCTGGGGCCAACGTCCTGACTTTC

V: TRBV7-9
J: TRBJ1-1
length: 12
D: -
size: -
CDR3: CASSSTGTEAFF
DNA: TGTGCCAGCAGCTCGACAGGAACTGAAGCTTTCTTT

V: TRBV4-1
J: TRBJ1-1
length: 15
D: TRBD1
size: -
CDR3: CASSQWGQGGTEAFF
DNA: TGCGCCAGCAGCCAGTGGGGACAGGGAGGCACTGAAGCTTTCTTT

V: TRBV10-1
J: TRBJ2-7
length: 13
D: -
size: once
CDR3: CASSSGSAGKQYF
DNA: TGCGCCAGCAGTTCGGGATCCGCCGGAAAGCAGTACTTC

V: TRBV7-9
J: TRBJ2-7
length: 12
D: -
size: -
CDR3: CASSLMGLEQYF
DNA: TGTGCCAGCAGCTTAATGGGTCTCGAGCAGTACTTC

V: TRBV4-1
J: TRBJ2-7
length: 15
D: TRBD2
size: -
CDR3: CASSQGLAGGYEQYF
DNA: TGCGCCAGCAGCCAAGGCCTAGCGGGGGGCTACGAGCAGTACTTC

V: TRBV7-2
J: TRBJ2-3
length: 14
D: -
size: -
CDR3: CASSSDSRTDTQYF
DNA: TGTGCCAGCAGCTCGGACAGCCGCACAGATACGCAGTATTTT

V: TRBV7-3
J: TRBJ2-1
length: 14
D: TRBD2
size: -
CDR3: CASSRTGTSTEQFF
DNA: TGTGCCAGCAGCCGGACCGGGACTAGCACTGAGCAGTTCTTC

V: TRBV5-1
J: TRBJ2-3
length: 15
D: TRBD1
size: -
CDR3: CASSFTGGSTDTQYF
DNA: TGCGCCAGCAGCTTCACAGGGGGCTCCACAGATACGCAGTATTTT

V: TRBV5-4
J: TRBJ1-2
length: 17
D: TRBD1
size: -
CDR3: CASSLVPGQGADYGYTF
DNA: TGTGCCAGCAGCTTGGTCCCGGGACAGGGGGCAGACTATGGCTACACCTTC

V: TRBV24-1
J: TRBJ2-7
length: 13
D: -
size: -
CDR3: CATRGPNSYEQYF
DNA: TGTGCCACCCGGGGACCGAACTCCTACGAGCAGTACTTC

V: TRBV29-1
J: TRBJ1-5
length: 12
D: -
size: -
CDR3: CSVQEPNQPQHF
DNA: TGCAGCGTACAGGAGCCCAATCAGCCCCAGCATTTT

V: TRBV7-2
J: TRBJ2-5
length: 11
D: -
size: -
CDR3: CASSPVGTQYF
DNA: TGTGCCAGCAGCCCGGTGGGGACCCAGTACTTC

V: TRBV5-1
J: TRBJ2-4
length: 14
D: -
size: once
CDR3: CASSTQGAKNIQYF
DNA: TGCGCCAGCAGCACGCAGGGGGCCAAAAACATTCAGTACTTC

V: TRBV23-1
J: TRBJ2-7
length: 14
D: TRBD1
size: -
CDR3: CASNEDRRTYEQYF
DNA: TGCGCCAGCAACGAGGACAGGCGCACCTACGAGCAGTACTTC

V: TRBV5-3
J: TRBJ2-7
length: 17
D: TRBD1
size: -
CDR3: CARSLGPENRGCYEQYF
DNA: TGTGCCAGAAGCTTAGGACCCGAGAACAGGGGCTGCTACGAGCAGTACTTC

V: TRBV27
J: TRBJ1-4
length: 19
D: -
size: -
CDR3: CASSLHGRRLHATNEKLFF
DNA: TGTGCCAGCAGTTTACACGGCAGGAGATTACATGCAACTAATGAAAAACTGTTTTTT

V: TRBV6-4
J: TRBJ2-5
length: 15
D: -
size: -
CDR3: CASSANEQWKETQYF
DNA: TGTGCCAGCAGTGCAAACGAACAGTGGAAAGAGACCCAGTACTTC

V: TRBV10-2
J: TRBJ2-7
length: 13
D: -
size: few
CDR3: CASSQGFGSEQYF
DNA: TGCGCCAGCAGTCAAGGATTCGGGAGCGAGCAGTACTTC

V: TRBV11-2
J: TRBJ2-7
length: 12
D: -
size: -
CDR3: CASSFYAYEQYF
DNA: TGTGCCAGCAGTTTCTACGCCTACGAGCAGTACTTC

V: TRBV9
J: TRBJ2-5
length: 14
D: -
size: -
CDR3: CASPREKRRETQYF
DNA: TGTGCCAGCCCCCGTGAGAAGCGGCGGGAGACCCAGTACTTC

V: TRBV30
J: TRBJ1-2
length: 19
D: -
size: -
CDR3: CACLGGGPVLLDIGYGYTF
DNA: TGTGCCTGCCTCGGCGGGGGCCCCGTCTTACTCGATATAGGCTATGGCTACACCTTC

V: TRBV11-2
J: TRBJ1-1
length: 13
D: TRBD1
size: -
CDR3: CASSPRQGAIAFF
DNA: TGTGCCAGCAGCCCACGACAGGGGGCAATCGCTTTCTTT

V: TRBV7-9
J: TRBJ2-7
length: 11
D: -
size: -
CDR3: CASSLRYEQYF
DNA: TGTGCCAGCAGCTTACGGTACGAGCAGTACTTC

V: TRBV25-1
J: TRBJ2-7
length: 15
D: -
size: once
CDR3: CADKRMRGRYYEQYF
DNA: TGTGCCGATAAGAGGATGCGGGGCCGATACTACGAGCAGTACTTC

V: TRBV10-1
J: TRBJ2-7
length: 14
D: TRBD1
size: -
CDR3: CASSEYTGAYEQYF
DNA: TGCGCCAGCAGTGAATATACAGGGGCCTACGAGCAGTACTTC

V: TRBV29-1
J: TRBJ2-3
length: 11
D: -
size: -
CDR3: CSVDQTRTLYF
DNA: TGCAGCGTTGATCAAACTCGAACACTGTATTTT

V: TRBV12-3/TRBV12-4
J: TRBJ1-4
length: 13
D: -
size: -
CDR3: CASSLAQEEKLFF
DNA: TGTGCCAGCAGTTTAGCGCAAGAGGAAAAACTGTTTTTT